This paragraph covers one T cell receptor (beta chain) sequence. Its antigen is unidentified. This sample is part of a study of cytomegalovirus exposure and HLA in healthy donors. Study-level results: A prior analysis recorded that most TCR beta V segments were productive about 87% or about 30% of the time.

Healthy bone marrow donors made up the cohort. 13 Jbeta primers and 60 Vbeta primers were used for the PCR. Only in-frame clones appear in the TCRdb table, and some are missing; sequencing was by immunoSEQ multiplex PCR. The sample includes 120,000 or so clones, 75% to 85% of them seen just once. This CDR3 comprises 13 residues. Germline assignment: CDR1 SGHVS and CDR2 FNYEAQ. V lost 5 bases and J 8 bases, leaving 10 bases between the germline ends. The sequenced sample was PBMCs. The TCR was taken from a female donor in good health and CMV-seropositive. The rearrangement uses TRBV7-6 and TRBJ1-6; D remains unclear. The CDR3 protein is CASSRSRDSPLHF. In DNA, the CDR3 is TGTGCCAGCAGCCGCAGCCGGGATTCACCCCTCCACTTT.